The T cell receptor (beta chain) described here comes from a study of CD8 T cells in Susac syndrome (dated by TCRdb to 2018 to 2020). Background for the entire study: Repertoire sequencing was used to test whether CD8+ T cell activation and differentiation in Susac syndrome was antigen driven. What the study reported, not specific to this receptor: The number of individuals in the TCR sequencing and HLA analysis was recognized as being relatively small.

Remarks on this clonotype: Its specific antigen is unknown. No per-base quality is available; no much larger clone lies one base away.

V and J lose 0 bases and 4 bases, and a span of 7 bases separates them. Spanning cysteine to phenylalanine, the CDR3 consists of 14 amino acids. Solely the CDR3 DNA is kept, with 42 bases framed from the first base. Sequences DFQATT (CDR1) and SNEGSKA (CDR2) are obtained from the germline V gene (reference sequence). Peripheral blood CD8+ and CD4+ T cells from healthy donors, Susac syndrome patients and multiple sclerosis patients were profiled by high-throughput TCR beta sequencing. Healthy donors were included as age- and sex-matched controls. Bulk CD8+ and CD4+ T cells were purified by magnetic negative isolation, while CD8+ TEMRA cells were enriched using FACS. Blood was collected in EDTA tubes and processed within 24 hours, with PBMCs isolated through density gradient centrifugation. PBMCs intended for TCR sequencing were cryopreserved in liquid nitrogen and thawed later in a water bath at 37 degrees C. The sorted or isolated CD4+, CD8+ and CD8+ TEMRA cells had a purity of 90% or higher.

RNA was extracted with the RNeasy kit and roughly 0.45 to 1 ug was reverse transcribed using random hexamers. TCR beta CDR3 regions were amplified with the immunoSEQ multiplex PCR assay covering 54 Vbeta and 13 Jbeta segments. PCR amplification bias was corrected by using a synthetic template baseline for primer optimization and computational correction. Per the authors' processing: Only productive sequences were kept, with reads annotated to V, D and J genes according to IMGT and analyzed in immunoSEQ Analyzer. To calculate clonality, Shannon entropy was normalized by log2 of the number of productive unique sequences and then subtracted from one. Public and private clones were assessed among the 100 most prevalent clones of each patient and control. Susac-specific clones were defined as absent from healthy and MS cohorts, 850 to 1,300 published viral clones and other ImmuneACCESS disease sequences. TCRdb cleaned the public reads at Q25 with fastp, built clones with MiXCR and kept in-frame beta chains. Rows with one shared CDR3 protein collapse into an entry with the most common genes and DNA. These V and J calls derive from TCRdb rather than the authors' analysis. Present in this sample are fewer than 250,000 distinct CDR3 sequences, over 85% of which were seen just once. The top ten clonotypes cover 0.1% of the sample.

The sequencing input was CD4+ T cells from PBMCs. This sequence uses TRBV20-1 and TRBJ1-6; the D gene is perhaps TRBD1, from 6 matching bases. This TCR was sampled from a human donor in good health. For the CDR3, the sequence is CSAREGQYNSPLHF. In nucleotides, the sequence is TGCAGTGCTAGAGAGGGACAATATAATTCACCCCTCCACTTT.